Below, one TCR beta chain is given with its context. This CDR3 region has 12 residues. Between the trimmed V and J ends, which lost 10 bases and 4 bases, there was a span of 13 bases. This sample was taken from a study of blood T cells in healthy people across ages. Per-sample yields of isolated PBMCs were at least 6 million. Per sample, no less than 5 micrograms of total RNA were extracted. Alongside a J-beta primer mix, a sample-barcoded 5' primer served in a second PCR lasting about 7 to 11 cycles. A template-switch adaptor that had 12 random nucleotides put a tag on each cDNA molecule. Every sample gave at least 3 million paired-end reads containing CDR3. TCRdb ran MiXCR on the 5' RACE reads and lists one entry per CDR3 protein. The sample contains hundreds of thousands of distinct CDR3 sequences, approximately 29% of which appear only once.

Sequences were obtained from blood. The chain uses TRBV12-3 or TRBV12-4 and TRBJ1-2; a weak D match, TRBD1 (6 bases). This receptor was identified in a woman aged 80 or over in good health. The DNA of the CDR3 is TGTGCCACCTCTAAGACAGGCTATGGCTACACCTTC. This translates into CATSKTGYGYTF.